This TCR beta chain appears in the sequencing data of a study of cytomegalovirus exposure and HLA in healthy donors. Primers for the PCR totalled 60 Vbeta and 13 Jbeta. This table comes from immunoSEQ multiplex PCR, and its TCRdb copy is limited to in-frame clones, with some not included. The table records around 100,000 clones, about 60% of them present only once. This receptor was identified in a woman aged 25 to 39 in good health and CMV-seronegative. Material: PBMCs.

In DNA form, the CDR3 reads TGTGCCAGCAGCCCAGGACAGGGGGCGACCTTCACAGATACGCAGTATTTT. It specifies CASSPGQGATFTDTQYF. The genes are TRBV5-8 and TRBJ2-3, with 11 bases identical to TRBD1. V lost 4 bases, J lost 2 bases, and 9 bases stayed unmatched. The length of the CDR3 is 17 residues. Germline-derived CDR1 and CDR2 are SGHTS and YDEGEE.